Listed below are T cell receptor beta chains from one sample, sequenced in a study of T cell responses to AZD1222 COVID-19 vaccine. Using immunoSEQ multiplex PCR, the repertoire was profiled, and TCRdb retains in-frame clones only, with some absent. The sample yields 25,000 to 35,000 clones, roughly nine tenths seen once. The source material was peripheral blood, sampled on day 0 of AZD1222 vaccination. These receptors were collected from an adult in good health. The CDR3 runs from the conserved cysteine through the conserved F or W. The D gene is left open where the match is weak. Clone size appears in some rows only: once, few, many, or a class for an expanded clone.

TRBJ2-4,-,TRBV3-1/TRBV3-2,TRBD2,TGTGCCAGCAGCCAATTGGGGGGGAAAAACATTCAGTACTTC,CASSQLGGKNIQYF
TRBJ2-3,-,TRBV6-5,-,TGTGCCAGCAGTTACTCGACGGGGGCAGATACGCAGTATTTT,CASSYSTGADTQYF
TRBJ1-6,-,TRBV29-1,TRBD1,TGCAGCGTTCGGGACAGCGGGAATTCACCCCTCCACTTT,CSVRDSGNSPLHF
TRBJ1-1,-,TRBV6-2/TRBV6-3,TRBD1,TGTGCCAGCAGTTACTCGGCCGGTGACAGGGCGAGGACTGAAGCTTTCTTT,CASSYSAGDRARTEAFF
TRBJ1-2,-,TRBV6-5,-,TGTGCCAGCAGCCTCGGACGCCCCTCCGGCTACACCTTC,CASSLGRPSGYTF
TRBJ1-1,-,TRBV7-8,-,TGTGCCAGCAGCTTAGGAATAGGGGTGGGGACTGAAGCTTTCTTT,CASSLGIGVGTEAFF
TRBJ1-5,-,TRBV6-5,-,TGTGCCAGCAAAGAGGGATCTAGCAATCAGCCCCAGCATTTT,CASKEGSSNQPQHF
TRBJ2-5,-,TRBV5-6,-,TGTGCCAGCAGCTCGAATCGGGCAGCGGGTATATTCCAAGAGACCCAGTACTTC,CASSSNRAAGIFQETQYF
TRBJ1-2,once,TRBV6-5,-,TGTGCCAGCAGTTACTGGGGAATTGATAACTATGGCTACACCTTC,CASSYWGIDNYGYTF
TRBJ1-2,-,TRBV5-4,TRBD1,TGTGCCAGCAGCTTGGGGACAGGGCGCTATGGCTACACCTTC,CASSLGTGRYGYTF
TRBJ2-7,-,TRBV6-1,-,TGTGCCAGCAGTGAAGTTGCCAGGGGTGGCGGGCAGTACTTC,CASSEVARGGGQYF
TRBJ1-2,once,TRBV5-1,-,TGCGCCAGCAGCTTGGGGCAGGGAGGTGGCTACACCTTC,CASSLGQGGGYTF
TRBJ1-5,-,TRBV5-1,-,TGCGCCAGCAGCGCGGACTCCTATCAGCCCCAGCATTTT,CASSADSYQPQHF
TRBJ1-1,-,TRBV7-2,-,TGTGCCAGCAGCTTAACACCGCAGGTGAACACTGAAGCTTTCTTT,CASSLTPQVNTEAFF
TRBJ2-2,-,TRBV21-1,-,TGTGCCAGCAGCAAAGCGCTTGAGGGGGGCTTGAACACCGGGGAGCTGTTTTTT,CASSKALEGGLNTGELFF
TRBJ1-2,-,TRBV5-4,-,TGTGCCAGCAGCTTGAGGTTCGAGGGGTTTCTAACCTTC,CASSLRFEGFLTF
TRBJ1-1,-,TRBV9,TRBD1,TGTGCCAGCAGCGTAGTGACTCAGGGGGGGACTGAAGCTTTCTTT,CASSVVTQGGTEAFF
TRBJ2-3,-,TRBV4-3,-,TGCGCCAGCAGCCAAGGGGACTCCACAGATACGCAGTATTTT,CASSQGDSTDTQYF
TRBJ2-5,-,TRBV18,-,TGTGCCAGCCGACCCCCAGGAGCTGTCCAAGAGACCCAGTACTTC,CASRPPGAVQETQYF
TRBJ1-1,once,TRBV9,-,TGTGCCAGCAGCGTATCCACAGCTCAGAACACTGAAGCTTTCTTT,CASSVSTAQNTEAFF
TRBJ1-1,-,TRBV14,-,TGTGCCAGCAGCCAGATGGGAGGAGTAGGAACTGAAGCTTTCTTT,CASSQMGGVGTEAFF
TRBJ2-2,-,TRBV30,-,TGTGCCTGGAGGTTAAACACCGGGGAGCTGTTTTTT,CAWRLNTGELFF
TRBJ2-1,-,TRBV24-1,TRBD1,TGTGCCACCAGCGAAACGGGACAGGGGTGGAATGAGCAGTTCTTC,CATSETGQGWNEQFF
TRBJ1-6,-,TRBV19,TRBD1,TGTGCCAGTAGTACAGGGGGCTCTTCACCCCTCCACTTT,CASSTGGSSPLHF
TRBJ2-7,-,TRBV9,-,TGTGCCAGCAGCGCCTCCCCGGGTCCTTCCTACGAGCAGTACTTC,CASSASPGPSYEQYF
TRBJ1-6,-,TRBV5-8,-,TGTGCCAGCAGCTTGCCGTTGGGGGGAAGATCACCCCTCCACTTT,CASSLPLGGRSPLHF
TRBJ2-7,once,TRBV11-2,TRBD1,TGTGCCAGCAGCTTGGGACAGGAAATATACGAGCAGTACTTC,CASSLGQEIYEQYF
TRBJ1-5,-,TRBV3-1/TRBV3-2,-,TGTGCCAGCAGCCTAGGGACGGGCAATCAGCCCCAGCATTTT,CASSLGTGNQPQHF
TRBJ1-5,-,TRBV27,-,TGTGCCAGCAAACGGGTTGGAAGCAATCAGCCCCAGCATTTT,CASKRVGSNQPQHF
TRBJ2-1,few,TRBV19,TRBD2,TGTGCCACCCGACTAGCGGGGGGCGATGAGCAGTTCTTC,CATRLAGGDEQFF
TRBJ2-7,medium-sized,TRBV4-2,TRBD1,TGTGCCAGCAGCCAAGATGGGACAGGGGGCGGCGAGCAGTACTTC,CASSQDGTGGGEQYF
TRBJ2-1,-,TRBV6-5,-,TGTGCCAGCAAACCGCCGGGCCTCCCCCAGGAGCAGTTCTTC,CASKPPGLPQEQFF
TRBJ2-5,once,TRBV5-8,-,TGTGCCAGCTCTCCAATACATAGGGGGGGAGAGACCCAGTACTTC,CASSPIHRGGETQYF
TRBJ1-3,-,TRBV6-5,-,TGTGCCAGCAGTTTTGACCCAGAAGGGTCTGGAAACACCATATATTTT,CASSFDPEGSGNTIYF
TRBJ1-5,-,TRBV3-1/TRBV3-2,-,TGTGCCAGCAGCCAAGATAGGCGGCACTACGTCCAGCATTTT,CASSQDRRHYVQHF
TRBJ1-1,once,TRBV4-2,TRBD1,TGTGCCAGCAGCCACGCCGGACAGGGAAGGAGCACTGAAGCTTTCTTT,CASSHAGQGRSTEAFF
TRBJ1-4,-,TRBV27,-,TGTGCCAGCAGTCTTGAAGGGCTGGGGGATGAAAAACTGTTTTTT,CASSLEGLGDEKLFF
TRBJ1-1,-,TRBV5-3,TRBD1,TGTGCCAGAAGCTCCCGGACAGGAGGGGTCACTGAAGCTTTCTTT,CARSSRTGGVTEAFF
TRBJ2-3,-,TRBV10-1,-,TGCGCCAGCAGTGAGTCGATATTAGCAGATACGCAGTATTTT,CASSESILADTQYF
TRBJ1-2,-,TRBV27,-,TGTGCCAGCAGTATCCTCCAGGGGTCTAACTATGGCTACACCTTC,CASSILQGSNYGYTF
TRBJ1-2,-,TRBV10-3,-,TGTGCCATCAGTGAGTCAACGTCGTACTATGGCTACACCTTC,CAISESTSYYGYTF
TRBJ2-7,-,TRBV2,-,TGTGCCAGCAGTGACAGGATGTCGTACGAGCAGTACTTC,CASSDRMSYEQYF